This entry is about one T cell receptor beta chain. Its antigen is currently unknown. The data derive from a study of a mutant IDH1 vaccine in newly diagnosed glioma. Time point given: week 47, end of study. Vaccine doses each comprised 300 ug of mutant IDH1 20-mer peptide, with topical imiquimod. This table comes from immunoSEQ multiplex PCR, and its TCRdb copy is limited to in-frame clones, with some not included. The table lists 30,000 to 40,000 clones, about 87% of them singletons. The material was PBMCs, obtained from a glioma patient whose treatment included an IDH1 peptide vaccine. The TCR comes from a woman in her twenties or thirties with glioma.

The CDR3 reads CASMGRGTGINGNQPQHF. The CDR3 nucleotides read TGTGCCAGTATGGGGAGAGGGACAGGGATCAATGGCAATCAGCCCCAGCATTTT. V is TRBV19 and J is TRBJ1-5; TRBD1 aligns across 9 bases. This CDR3 is built from 18 residues. The V gene's germline CDR1 is LNHDA and CDR2 SQIVND (reference sequence). V lost 7 bases, J lost 2 bases, and 15 bases stayed unmatched.